The 10 T cell receptor beta chains below come from one sample, sequenced in a study of radiation and T cells in renal cell carcinoma (dated by TCRdb to between 2020 and 2021). The library was built by means of the immunoSEQ multiplex PCR assay. TCRdb obtained this table from immuneACCESS and retained in-frame rearrangements with V and J assigned. These tables miss some clones; where compared with another copy, unresolved V genes account for less than half of the shortfall, and the remainder is unexplained. The sample includes roughly 140,000 clones, with 87% observed a single time. The biggest ten clones account for about an eighth of the sample. In light of the paper, this sample's time point label describes: blood 2 weeks post-SBRT. Taken with the paper, the label for treatment or condition translates to: 15 Gy SBRT to primary tumor, nephrectomy 4 weeks later. Specimen: blood, collected from a patient whose treatment included radiotherapy and nephrectomy. The receptors originated from a woman aged 50 to 60 with renal cell carcinoma.

This chain connects TRBV6-1 to TRBJ2-7; D may correspond to TRBD1 or TRBD2 (6 bases each). The V end was cut by 7 bases, the J end by 6 bases, with 16 bases between. Germline V lookup: CDR1 MNHNS, CDR2 SASEGT. There are 13 residues in the CDR3. CDR3 loop: CASTAGEVGEQYF. CDR3 sequence (DNA): TGTGCCAGCACGGCAGGGGAGGTCGGCGAGCAGTACTTC.

This clone was seen ten or more times. The chain recombines TRBV19 with TRBJ2-1; 9 bases align to TRBD2. Germline CDR1 reads LNHDA; CDR2 reads SQIVND (reference sequence). The length of the CDR3 is 15 residues. With 5 bases clipped from V and 4 bases from J, the junction kept 6 bases outside the gene matches. The DNA of the CDR3 is TGTGCCAGTAGTCTGACTAGCGGTGGATACAATGAGCAGTTCTTC. The encoded protein is CASSLTSGGYNEQFF.

V is TRBV4-3 and J is TRBJ2-7; possible D gene TRBD1, 6 bases. CDR3 length equals 16 residues. V shed 4 bases and J shed 6 bases, with 22 bases lying between them. Germline assignment: CDR1 LGHNA and CDR2 YSLEER. The CDR3 DNA reads as TGCGCCAGCAGCCCCGGTGGGACATCCCTTCATAGCGAGCAGTACTTC. Protein product: CASSPGGTSLHSEQYF.

The chain has TRBV10-3 and TRBJ2-3; 10 bases align to TRBD1. V dropped 9 bases and J dropped 4; count of bases not matched to a gene: 4. CDR3 length: 13 residues. From germline, CDR1 is ENHRY and CDR2 SYGVKD. DNA for the CDR3: TGTGCCATACGGACAGGGGGTGCAGATACGCAGTATTTT. As protein: CAIRTGGADTQYF.

The CDR3 loop reads CASSQDRAGNQPQHF. CDR3 nucleotide sequence: TGCGCCAGCAGCCAAGATCGGGCAGGGAATCAGCCCCAGCATTTT. The genes are TRBV4-1 and TRBJ1-5, with a tentative D call TRBD1 (5 bases). Germline CDR1 is MGHRA and CDR2 is YSYEKL. The CDR3 runs 15 residues. V gave up 0 bases and J gave up 4 bases, with 10 bases separating them.

V usage is TRBV7-9 and J usage is TRBJ1-2; D might be TRBD1 (5 bases). The CDR3 length is 14 residues. The germline V gene has CDR1 SEHNR and CDR2 FQNEAQ (reference sequence). Trimming took 1 base from V and 7 from J, leaving 13 bases between them. CDR3 loop: CASSLGPQGGGYTF. The CDR3, as DNA: TGTGCCAGCAGCTTAGGACCGCAGGGAGGTGGCTACACCTTC.

The chain employs TRBV9 and TRBJ2-2; no definite D call. In germline, CDR1 is SGDLS, CDR2 YYNGEE. This CDR3 region has 15 residues. Trimming stripped 4 bases from V and 0 bases from J, with 10 bases between. CDR3 DNA sequence: TGTGCCAGCAGCCCTCGAACTTCGAACACCGGGGAGCTGTTTTTT. It yields the protein CASSPRTSNTGELFF.

This chain joins TRBV6-6 and TRBJ2-3; the match to TRBD2 covers 12 bases. The length of the CDR3 is 14 residues. Per the germline V gene, CDR1 is MNHNY and CDR2 is SVGAGI (reference sequence). V dropped 6 bases and J dropped 5; count of bases not matched to a gene: 3. CDR3 loop: CASRLAGGQDTQYF. The CDR3 DNA is TGTGCCAGCAGGCTAGCGGGGGGGCAAGATACGCAGTATTTT.

Details on this clone: Germline and junction disagree at one end, which may indicate a read error. The chain joins TRBV7-7 to TRBJ2-5; TRBD1 matches at 11 bases. Germline lookup yields CDR1 SSHAT and CDR2 FNYEAQ (reference sequence). The CDR3 has 15 residues. CDR3 DNA: TGTGCTAGCAGCTTTGGACAGGGGGCTATAGAGACCCAGTACTTC. As protein: CASSFGQGAIETQYF.

This clone occurred once. The chain joins TRBV4-1 to TRBJ2-3, with D unclear. The length of the CDR3 is 17 residues. Germline CDR1 MGHRA, CDR2 YSYEKL. V was pared by 0 bases and J by 2 bases, with 15 bases between. CDR3 nucleotide sequence: TGCGCCAGCAGCCAAGAATACGCAGCACCAAACACAGATACGCAGTATTTT. This encodes CASSQEYAAPNTDTQYF.